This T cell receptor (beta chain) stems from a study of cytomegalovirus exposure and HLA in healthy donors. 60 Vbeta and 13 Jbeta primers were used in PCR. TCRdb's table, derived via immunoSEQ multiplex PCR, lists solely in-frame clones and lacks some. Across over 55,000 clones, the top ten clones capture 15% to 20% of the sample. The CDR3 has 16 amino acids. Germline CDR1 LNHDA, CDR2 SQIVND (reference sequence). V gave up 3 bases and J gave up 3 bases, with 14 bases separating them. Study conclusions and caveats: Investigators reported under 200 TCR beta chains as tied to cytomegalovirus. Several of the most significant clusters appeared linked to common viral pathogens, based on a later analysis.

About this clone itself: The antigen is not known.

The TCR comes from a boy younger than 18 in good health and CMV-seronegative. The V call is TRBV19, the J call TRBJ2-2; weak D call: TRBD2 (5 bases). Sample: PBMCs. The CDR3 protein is CASSIFYRGDTGELFF. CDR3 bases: TGTGCCAGTAGTATCTTCTATCGGGGAGACACCGGGGAGCTGTTTTTT.